This T cell receptor beta chain was recovered during a study of OX40 agonist ivuxolimab in advanced cancers. Across the study: One patient with hepatocellular carcinoma and two with cutaneous melanoma, three in all, had partial responses. General study points: CD4+ and CD8+ blood T cells expanded clonally by week 6 at 0.1 to 3.0 mg/kg. Among T cells, CD8+ cells averaged more expanded clones than CD4+ cells.

This clone was seen only a few times. Its antigen remains unidentified. Generated by immunoSEQ multiplex PCR, the TCRdb table keeps only in-frame clones and is missing some. The sample has around 60,000 clones; about 91% are singletons. At baseline, cycle 4 day 1, and cycle 7 day 1, blood was sampled. The TCR sequence derives from an adult with an advanced solid tumor such as melanoma, head and neck, liver or kidney cancer. The sequenced sample was CD4+ or CD8+ T cells sorted from blood, obtained in a trial of the OX40 agonist ivuxolimab.

The CDR3 loop reads CASSILMNTGELFF. The CDR3 region has the DNA TGTGCCAGCAGTATACTTATGAACACCGGGGAGCTGTTTTTT. This chain links TRBV6-1 with TRBJ2-2; unclear D gene. V was trimmed by 5 bases and J by 1 base, leaving 8 bases between them. Germline CDR1 and CDR2: MNHNS and SASEGT. The CDR3 has 14 amino acids.